This TCR beta chain was identified during a study of blood T cell repertoires in COVID-19. Authors' analysis steps: Reference gene primers were amplified, and this amplification served to estimate nucleated cell counts. TCRdb's copy holds only in-frame clones and misses some; the assay was immunoSEQ multiplex PCR. Clone size and V and J calls were adopted from that table, with D and trimming inferred from the DNA. This table has about 150,000 clones, 75% to 90% appearing once. J lost 6 bases, V lost 7 bases, and 7 bases had no gene match. The CDR3 covers 14 residues. From germline, CDR1 is SNHLY and CDR2 FYNNEI.

Sequencing input: peripheral blood. The J gene is TRBJ1-4, the V gene TRBV2; 8 positions agree with TRBD1. The clonotype comes from a woman in her fifties or sixties with active or convalescent COVID-19. The CDR3 bases are TGTGCCAGCACCCCGGGACAGGTATATGAAAAACTGTTTTTT. Encoded protein: CASTPGQVYEKLFF.